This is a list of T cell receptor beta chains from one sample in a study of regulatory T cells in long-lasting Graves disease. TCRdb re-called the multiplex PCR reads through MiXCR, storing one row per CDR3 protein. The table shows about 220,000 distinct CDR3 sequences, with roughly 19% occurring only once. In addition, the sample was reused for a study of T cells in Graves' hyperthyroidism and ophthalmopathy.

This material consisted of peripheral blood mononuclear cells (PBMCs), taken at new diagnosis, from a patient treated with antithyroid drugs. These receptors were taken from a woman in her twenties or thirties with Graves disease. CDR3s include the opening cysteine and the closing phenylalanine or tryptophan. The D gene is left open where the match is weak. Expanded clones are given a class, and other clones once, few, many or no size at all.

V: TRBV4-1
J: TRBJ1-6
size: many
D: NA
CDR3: CASTHSSVETSPLHF
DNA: TGCGCCAGCACACACAGTTCCGTGGAAACTTCACCCCTCCACTTT

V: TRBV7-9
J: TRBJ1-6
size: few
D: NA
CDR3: CASSLTGYSPLHF
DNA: TGTGCCAGCAGCTTAACGGGCTACTCACCCCTCCACTTT

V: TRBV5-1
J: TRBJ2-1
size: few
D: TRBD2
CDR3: CASSSNGLADEQFF
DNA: TGCGCCAGCAGCTCGAACGGACTAGCGGATGAGCAGTTCTTC

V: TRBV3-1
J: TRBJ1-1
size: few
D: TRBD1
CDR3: CASSPAFLGTDMNTEAFF
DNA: TGTGCCAGCAGTCCAGCCTTCCTCGGGACAGACATGAACACTGAAGCTTTCTTT

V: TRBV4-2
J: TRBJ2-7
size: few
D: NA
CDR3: CASSFHPSYEQYF
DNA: TGTGCCAGCAGCTTTCATCCCTCCTACGAGCAGTACTTC

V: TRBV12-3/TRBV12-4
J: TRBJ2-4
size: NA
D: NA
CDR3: CASSFRGRDRNIQYF
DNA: TGTGCCAGCAGTTTTCGAGGAAGAGACCGAAACATTCAGTACTTC

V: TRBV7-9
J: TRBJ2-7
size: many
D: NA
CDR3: CASSSGTGDEQYF
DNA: TGTGCCAGCAGCTCCGGGACTGGGGACGAGCAGTACTTC

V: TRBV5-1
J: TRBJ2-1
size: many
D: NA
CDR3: CASSLDLYNEQFF
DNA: TGTGCCAGCAGCTTAGACCTTTACAATGAGCAGTTCTTC

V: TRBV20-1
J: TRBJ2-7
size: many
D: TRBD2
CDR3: CSARGASGGPSYEQYF
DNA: TGCAGTGCTAGAGGCGCTAGCGGGGGGCCCTCCTACGAGCAGTACTTC

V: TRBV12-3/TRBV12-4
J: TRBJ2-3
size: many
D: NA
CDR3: CASSLGTGVGADTQYF
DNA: TGTGCCAGCAGTTTGGGGACTGGGGTCGGGGCAGATACGCAGTATTTT

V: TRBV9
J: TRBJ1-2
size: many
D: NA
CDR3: CASTLGQPTDHGYTF
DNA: TGTGCCAGCACCCTCGGACAGCCAACGGACCATGGCTACACCTTC

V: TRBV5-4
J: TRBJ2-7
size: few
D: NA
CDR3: CASRTLGQYEQYF
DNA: TGTGCCAGCAGAACACTGGGGCAATACGAGCAGTACTTC

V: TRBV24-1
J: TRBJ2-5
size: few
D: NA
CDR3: CATSGPAAQETQYF
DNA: TGTGCCACCAGTGGTCCGGCTGCCCAAGAGACCCAGTACTTC

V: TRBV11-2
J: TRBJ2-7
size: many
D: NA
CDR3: CASSFKLTGIMEYEQYF
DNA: TGTGCCAGCAGCTTCAAGCTTACAGGGATCATGGAGTACGAGCAGTACTTC

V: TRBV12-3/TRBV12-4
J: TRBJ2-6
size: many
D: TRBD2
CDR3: CASSHSGRALTGANVLTF
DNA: TGTGCCAGCAGTCATAGCGGGAGGGCCCTCACTGGGGCCAACGTCCTGACTTTC

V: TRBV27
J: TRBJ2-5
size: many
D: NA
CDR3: CASSRRVSETQYF
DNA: TGTGCCAGCAGCAGGAGGGTTTCAGAGACCCAGTACTTC

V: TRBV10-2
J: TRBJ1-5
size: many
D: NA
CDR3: CASSDVYSNQPQHF
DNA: TGCGCCAGCAGCGACGTATATAGCAATCAGCCCCAGCATTTT

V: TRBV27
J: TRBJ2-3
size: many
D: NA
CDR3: CASSLYPRADTQYF
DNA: TGTGCCAGCAGTTTATATCCCAGGGCAGATACGCAGTATTTT

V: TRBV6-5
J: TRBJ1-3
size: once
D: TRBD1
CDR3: CASSFSGGRGNTIYF
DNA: TGTGCCAGCAGTTTCTCAGGGGGCAGAGGAAACACCATATATTTT

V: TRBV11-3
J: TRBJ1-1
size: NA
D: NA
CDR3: CASSTWGANTEAFF
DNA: TGTGCCAGCAGTACCTGGGGGGCGAACACTGAAGCTTTCTTT

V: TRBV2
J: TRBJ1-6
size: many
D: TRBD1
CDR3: CASRPTGGAGSPLHF
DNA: TGTGCCAGCAGACCCACAGGGGGCGCGGGTTCACCCCTCCACTTT

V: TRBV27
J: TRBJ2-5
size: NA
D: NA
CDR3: CASSYTGHPLGETQYF
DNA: TGTGCCAGCAGTTACACGGGACACCCCCTGGGGGAGACCCAGTACTTC

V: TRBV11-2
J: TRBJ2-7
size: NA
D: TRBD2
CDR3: CASSPRLAGVYEQYF
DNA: TGTGCCAGCAGCCCCCGTCTAGCGGGAGTCTACGAGCAGTACTTC

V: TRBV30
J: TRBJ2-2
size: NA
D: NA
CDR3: CAWSVGDTGELFF
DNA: TGTGCCTGGAGTGTAGGGGACACCGGGGAGCTGTTTTTT

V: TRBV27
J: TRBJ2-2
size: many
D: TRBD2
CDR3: CASKGLAGGFTGELFF
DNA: TGTGCCAGCAAGGGACTAGCGGGGGGGTTCACCGGGGAGCTGTTTTTT

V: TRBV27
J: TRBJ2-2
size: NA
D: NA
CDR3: CASSSIGGMDTGELFF
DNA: TGTGCCAGCAGTTCCATCGGGGGCATGGACACCGGGGAGCTGTTTTTT

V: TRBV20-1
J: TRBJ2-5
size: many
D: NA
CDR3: CSARDIGGDSGWKKETQYF
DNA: TGCAGTGCTAGAGATATCGGGGGCGACTCGGGGTGGAAAAAAGAGACCCAGTACTTC

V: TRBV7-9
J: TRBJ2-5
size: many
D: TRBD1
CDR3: CASSLGDSKETQYF
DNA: TGTGCCAGCAGCTTGGGGGACAGTAAAGAGACCCAGTACTTC

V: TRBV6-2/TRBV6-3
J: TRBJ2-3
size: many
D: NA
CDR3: CASSYGRRNTDTQYF
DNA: TGTGCCAGCAGTTACGGCCGCAGGAACACAGATACGCAGTATTTT

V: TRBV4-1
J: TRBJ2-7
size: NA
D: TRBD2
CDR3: CASSQVRRDPLAGSYEQYF
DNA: TGCGCCAGCAGCCAAGTCCGCAGGGACCCCCTAGCGGGGTCTTACGAGCAGTACTTC

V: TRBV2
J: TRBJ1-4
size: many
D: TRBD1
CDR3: CAIKGTGGEKLFF
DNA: TGTGCCATCAAGGGGACAGGAGGGGAAAAACTGTTTTTT

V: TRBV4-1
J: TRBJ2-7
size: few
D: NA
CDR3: CASSQPGTAGGEQYF
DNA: TGCGCCAGCAGCCAACCCGGGACCGCTGGGGGAGAGCAGTACTTC

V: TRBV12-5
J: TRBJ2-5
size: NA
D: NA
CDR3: CASGSLWDQETQYF
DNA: TGTGCTAGTGGCTCCCTCTGGGATCAAGAGACCCAGTACTTC

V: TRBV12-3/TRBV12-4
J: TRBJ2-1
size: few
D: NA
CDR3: CASSLFSASYNEQFF
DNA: TGTGCCAGCAGTTTATTCTCCGCGTCCTACAATGAGCAGTTCTTC

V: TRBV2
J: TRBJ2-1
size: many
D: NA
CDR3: CASRLSWGNEQFF
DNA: TGTGCCAGCAGGCTGTCCTGGGGGAATGAGCAGTTCTTC

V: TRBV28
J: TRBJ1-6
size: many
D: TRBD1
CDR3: CASSKQGAYAAPLHF
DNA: TGTGCCAGCAGTAAACAGGGGGCGTACGCGGCACCCCTCCACTTT

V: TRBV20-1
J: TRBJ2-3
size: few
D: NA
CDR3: CSARRVGGTDTQYF
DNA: TGCAGTGCAAGAAGGGTAGGAGGGACAGATACGCAGTATTTT

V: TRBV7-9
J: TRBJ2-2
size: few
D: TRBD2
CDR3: CASSFSSGMNTGELFF
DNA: TGTGCCAGCAGCTTTTCTAGCGGGATGAACACCGGGGAGCTGTTTTTT

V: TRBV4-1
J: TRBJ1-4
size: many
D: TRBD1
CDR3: CASSRQGANEKLFF
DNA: TGCGCCAGCAGCCGACAGGGGGCTAATGAAAAACTGTTTTTT

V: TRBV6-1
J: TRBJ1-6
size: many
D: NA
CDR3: CASSEDNFNSPLHF
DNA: TGTGCCAGCAGTGAAGACAACTTTAATTCACCCCTCCACTTT

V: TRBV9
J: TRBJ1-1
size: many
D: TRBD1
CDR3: CASSVEGGTGPNTEAFF
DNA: TGTGCCAGCAGCGTAGAAGGAGGGACAGGGCCCAACACTGAAGCTTTCTTT

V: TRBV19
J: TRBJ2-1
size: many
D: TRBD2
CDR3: CASSTTGGPGNEQFF
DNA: TGTGCCAGTAGTACGACGGGGGGGCCGGGGAATGAGCAGTTCTTC

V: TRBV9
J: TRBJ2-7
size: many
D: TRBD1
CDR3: CASSEDPGQGNEQYF
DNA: TGTGCCAGCAGCGAAGATCCGGGACAGGGGAACGAGCAGTACTTC

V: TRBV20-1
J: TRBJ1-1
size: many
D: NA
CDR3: CSARFGGTANTEAFF
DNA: TGCAGTGCTAGGTTTGGCGGGACGGCGAACACTGAAGCTTTCTTT

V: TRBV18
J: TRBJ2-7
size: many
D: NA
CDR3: CASSPGARLDEQYF
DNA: TGTGCCAGCTCACCGGGGGCGCGCCTGGACGAGCAGTACTTC

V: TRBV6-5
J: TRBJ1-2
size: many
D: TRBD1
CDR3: CASSYRTGDGYTF
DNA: TGTGCCAGCAGTTATCGGACAGGGGATGGCTACACCTTC

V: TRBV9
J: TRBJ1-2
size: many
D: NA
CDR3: CASSVDPLPKAYGYTF
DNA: TGTGCCAGCAGCGTAGACCCACTCCCGAAGGCCTATGGCTACACCTTC

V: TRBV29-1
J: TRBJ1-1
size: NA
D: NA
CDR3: CSQSLGGGTEAFF
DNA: TGCAGCCAATCCCTAGGAGGAGGAACTGAAGCTTTCTTT

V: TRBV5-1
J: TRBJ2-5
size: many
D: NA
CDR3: CASSPGGTNQETQYF
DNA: TGCGCCAGCAGCCCAGGGGGGACTAATCAAGAGACCCAGTACTTC

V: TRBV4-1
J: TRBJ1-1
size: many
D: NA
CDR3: CASSARTVNTEAFF
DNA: TGCGCCAGCAGCGCCCGGACTGTGAACACTGAAGCTTTCTTT

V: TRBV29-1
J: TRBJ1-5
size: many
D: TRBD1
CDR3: CSVIPTGFGNQPQHF
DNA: TGCAGCGTTATTCCGACAGGGTTTGGCAATCAGCCCCAGCATTTT

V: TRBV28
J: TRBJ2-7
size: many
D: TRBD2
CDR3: CASRNSGGAYYEQYF
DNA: TGTGCCAGCAGAAACAGCGGGGGGGCGTACTACGAGCAGTACTTC

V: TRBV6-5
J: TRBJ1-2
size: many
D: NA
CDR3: CASSYSRVGYTF
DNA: TGTGCCAGCAGTTACTCCAGGGTCGGCTACACCTTC

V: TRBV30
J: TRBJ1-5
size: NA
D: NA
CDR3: CAWSVDSNQPQHF
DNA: TGTGCCTGGAGTGTAGATAGCAATCAGCCCCAGCATTTT

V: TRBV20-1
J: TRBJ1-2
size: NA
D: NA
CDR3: CSVRRGNYGYTF
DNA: TGCAGTGTTAGAAGGGGGAACTATGGCTACACCTTC

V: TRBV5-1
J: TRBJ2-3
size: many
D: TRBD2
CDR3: CASTPSGTSGSPQYF
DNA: TGCGCCAGCACCCCCTCAGGGACTAGCGGGAGCCCGCAGTATTTT

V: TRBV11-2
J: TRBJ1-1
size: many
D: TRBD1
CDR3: CASSPLGQVEAFF
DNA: TGTGCCAGCAGCCCTCTAGGACAGGTTGAAGCTTTCTTT